What follows is one T cell receptor (beta chain) and its context. Its antigen is unidentified. This sample is drawn from a study of Ad26.COV2.S vaccination and SARS-CoV-2 variants. Findings of the study overall: Assessments of TCR breadth and depth may have underestimated the total T cell responses. Vaccine and placebo recipients had comparable breadth of non-spike TCRs.

Profiling relied on immunoSEQ multiplex PCR, and the TCRdb table lists in-frame clones only, not all of them. In the table there are under 600,000 clones, 80% to 90% of which are singletons. Indicated treatment: 15 to 20 received Ad26.COV2.S at low or high dose, single or two shots; 5 received placebo; per-sample allocation not given. Sampling was done on day 63 after the first vaccine or placebo injection. Vaccination employed an Ad26 vector expressing the Wuhan-strain SARS-CoV-2 spike. V was pared by 6 bases and J by 4 bases, with 10 bases between. Germline CDR1 and CDR2: MNHEY and SVGAGI. The CDR3 runs 13 residues.

This clonotype was obtained from a person between 18 and 60 years old who received the Ad26.COV2.S COVID-19 vaccine or a placebo. Sequencing was performed on peripheral blood, taken in a trial of Ad26.COV2.S vaccine versus placebo. The chain uses TRBV6-5 and TRBJ1-3; D not resolved. CDR3 protein: CASRNSVGNTIYF. The CDR3 region has the DNA TGTGCCAGCAGAAACTCCGTAGGAAACACCATATATTTT.